A selection of T cell receptor beta chains follows, all from one sample in a study of Ad26.COV2.S vaccination and SARS-CoV-2 variants. Measured with immunoSEQ multiplex PCR; TCRdb has only the in-frame clones, and not every one. The table records over 250,000 clones, about 87% of them present only once. The sample here was peripheral blood, taken in a trial of Ad26.COV2.S vaccine versus placebo. The receptors originated from a person aged 18 to 59 who received the Ad26.COV2.S COVID-19 vaccine or a placebo. Both conserved end residues are part of each CDR3. The order of the fields is J gene, CDR3 length, V gene, CDR3 protein.

>TRBJ1-1|13|TRBV7-2
CASSQQGSTEAFF
>TRBJ2-7|13|TRBV20-1
CSASKHSPYEQYF
>TRBJ2-6|16|TRBV5-1
CASSPAGIQGANVLTF
>TRBJ2-1|15|TRBV2
CASSYTGTSVNEQFF
>TRBJ1-3|15|TRBV5-1
CASSPGDGGGNTIYF
>TRBJ2-3|12|TRBV7-9
CASKRLTDTQYF
>TRBJ1-2|14|TRBV6-5
CASPRTGYNYGYTF
>TRBJ1-1|12|TRBV29-1
CSTHRGNTEAFF
>TRBJ1-1|12|TRBV6-2/TRBV6-3
CASSTTNTEAFF
>TRBJ2-2|16|TRBV5-1
CASSTSGTRGTGELFF
>TRBJ2-1|19|TRBV3-1/TRBV3-2
CASSQARLAGALSYNEQFF
>TRBJ2-3|11|TRBV20-1
CSAWGQPAPSF
>TRBJ1-5|15|TRBV19
CASNTRQPPDQPQHF
>TRBJ2-1|16|TRBV11-1
CASSLHSSGGIYEQFF
>TRBJ1-1|14|TRBV3-1/TRBV3-2
CASSPLGVSTEAFF
>TRBJ2-5|14|TRBV4-1
CASSRLAGVETQYF
>TRBJ1-3|15|TRBV13
CASSAGDLSGNTIYF
>TRBJ2-1|13|TRBV5-8
CASGTDPGNEQFF
>TRBJ1-4|15|TRBV6-5
CASSPRDPRGEKLFF
>TRBJ1-2|12|TRBV3-1/TRBV3-2
CASSRGLGGYTF
>TRBJ1-2|15|TRBV6-1
CASSEDYQGYYGYTF
>TRBJ1-1|13|TRBV18
CASSPNRETEAFF
>TRBJ2-2|13|TRBV11-3
CASSRTRDGELFF
>TRBJ1-3|12|TRBV5-5
CASSRIGNTIYF
>TRBJ2-3|12|TRBV10-3
CSAAGGADTQYF
>TRBJ2-5|15|TRBV30
CAWSSSTNWQETQYF
>TRBJ1-2|16|TRBV7-2
CASSLAGGGESYGYTF
>TRBJ1-2|13|TRBV30
CARSRVLGYGYTF
>TRBJ2-1|15|TRBV11-3
CASSLQLAGANEQFF
>TRBJ2-3|18|TRBV4-1
CASSVGRRGGTSTDTQYF
>TRBJ2-3|18|TRBV7-3
CASSLTPLAGARTDTQYF
>TRBJ2-1|14|TRBV3-1/TRBV3-2
CASSQETGLHEQFF
>TRBJ2-7|14|TRBV25-1
CAGILGQGSYEQYF
>TRBJ1-5|14|TRBV28
CASSPTDSNQPQHF
>TRBJ2-7|15|TRBV6-2/TRBV6-3
CASSEGTGFSYEQYF
>TRBJ1-6|13|TRBV6-5
CASLDRGNSPLHF
>TRBJ2-5|14|TRBV27
CASSFRGGAETQYF
>TRBJ1-2|14|TRBV6-1
CASSEMSGMGGYTF
>TRBJ2-1|16|TRBV27
CASRRVLAGSYNEQFF
>TRBJ1-2|12|TRBV9
CASSPGPTLDTF
>TRBJ2-3|15|TRBV3-1/TRBV3-2
CASSHRVEDTDTQYF
>TRBJ1-2|14|TRBV5-1
CASSYGTSGYGYTF
>TRBJ1-5|14|TRBV5-6
CASSHYRAGQPQHF
>TRBJ1-1|17|TRBV28
CASSRSGTGVKNTEAFF
>TRBJ1-4|18|TRBV19
CASSTSGTANPTNEKLFF
>TRBJ2-5|12|TRBV2
CASGVQQETQYF
>TRBJ1-2|16|TRBV2
CASIMGSGGQVYGYTF
>TRBJ2-1|12|TRBV2
CASRNWENEQFF
>TRBJ1-6|15|TRBV6-2/TRBV6-3
CASSYGQGGGSPLHF
>TRBJ2-1|14|TRBV5-4
CASSLDGGLNEQFF
>TRBJ2-1|14|TRBV5-4
CASSDIGQNNEQFF
>TRBJ2-1|14|TRBV24-1
CATSEGQGYNEQFF
>TRBJ1-2|14|TRBV6-2/TRBV6-3
CASSASGHSYGYTF
>TRBJ2-7|13|TRBV5-1
CASHWGSNHEQYF
>TRBJ1-6|14|TRBV5-1
CASSSQGGNSPLHF
>TRBJ2-3|18|TRBV18
CASSPPGAGGELTDTQYF
>TRBJ2-6|15|TRBV11-3
CASSGSGAGANVLTF